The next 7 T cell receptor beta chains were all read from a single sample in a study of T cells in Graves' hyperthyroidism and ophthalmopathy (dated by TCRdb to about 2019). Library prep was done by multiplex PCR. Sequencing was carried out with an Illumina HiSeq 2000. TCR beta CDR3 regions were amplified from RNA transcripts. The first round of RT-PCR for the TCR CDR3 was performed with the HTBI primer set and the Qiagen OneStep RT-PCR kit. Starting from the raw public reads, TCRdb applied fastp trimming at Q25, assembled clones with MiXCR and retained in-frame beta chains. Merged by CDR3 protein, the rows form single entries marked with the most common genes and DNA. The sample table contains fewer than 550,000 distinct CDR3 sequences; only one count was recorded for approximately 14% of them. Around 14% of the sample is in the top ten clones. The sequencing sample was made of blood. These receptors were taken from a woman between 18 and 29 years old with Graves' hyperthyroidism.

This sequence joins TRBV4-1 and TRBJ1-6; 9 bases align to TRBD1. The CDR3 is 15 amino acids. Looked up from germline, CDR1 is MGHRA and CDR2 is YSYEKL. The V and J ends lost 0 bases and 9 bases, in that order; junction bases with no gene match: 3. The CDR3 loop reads CASSQEQGAVSPLHF. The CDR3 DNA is TGCGCCAGCAGCCAAGAACAGGGGGCCGTTTCACCCCTCCACTTT.

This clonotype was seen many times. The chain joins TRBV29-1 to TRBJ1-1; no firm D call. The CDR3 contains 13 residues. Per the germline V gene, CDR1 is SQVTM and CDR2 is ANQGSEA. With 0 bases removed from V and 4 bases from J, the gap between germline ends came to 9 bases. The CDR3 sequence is CSVEEGRGTEAFF. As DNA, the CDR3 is TGCAGCGTTGAAGAGGGTCGTGGCACTGAAGCTTTCTTT. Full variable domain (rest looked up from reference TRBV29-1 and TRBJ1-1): SAVISQKPSRDICQRGTSLTIQCQVDSQVTMMFWYRQQPGQSLTLIATANQGSEATYESGFVIDKFPISRPNLTFSTLTVSNMSPEDSSIYLCSVEEGRGTEAFFGQGTRLTVV.

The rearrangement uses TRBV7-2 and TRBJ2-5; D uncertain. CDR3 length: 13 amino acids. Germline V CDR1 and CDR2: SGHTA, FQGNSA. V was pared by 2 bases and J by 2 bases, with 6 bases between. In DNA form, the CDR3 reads TGTGCCAGCAGCTTACGGCGGCAAGAGACCCAGTACTTC. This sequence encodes CASSLRRQETQYF.

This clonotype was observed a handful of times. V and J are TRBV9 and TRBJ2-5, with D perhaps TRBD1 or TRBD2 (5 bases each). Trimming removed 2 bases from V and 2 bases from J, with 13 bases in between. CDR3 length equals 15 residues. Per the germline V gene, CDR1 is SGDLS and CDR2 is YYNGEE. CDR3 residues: CASSVYVGGQETQYF. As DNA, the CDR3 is TGTGCCAGCAGCGTTTATGTTGGGGGACAAGAGACCCAGTACTTC.

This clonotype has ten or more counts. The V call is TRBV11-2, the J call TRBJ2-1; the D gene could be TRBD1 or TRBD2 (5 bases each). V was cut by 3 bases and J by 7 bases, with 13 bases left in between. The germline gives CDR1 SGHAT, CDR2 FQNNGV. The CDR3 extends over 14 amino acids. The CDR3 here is CASSFPGPHNEQFF. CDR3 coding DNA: TGTGCCAGCAGCTTCCCGGGACCCCATAATGAGCAGTTCTTC.

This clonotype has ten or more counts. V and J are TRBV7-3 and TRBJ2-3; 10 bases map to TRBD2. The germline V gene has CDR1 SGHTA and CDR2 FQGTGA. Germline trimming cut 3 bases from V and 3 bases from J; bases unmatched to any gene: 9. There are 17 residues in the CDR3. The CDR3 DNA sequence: TGTGCCAGCAGCTTGAAGGGACTAGCGAGTGAGACAGATACGCAGTATTTT. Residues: CASSLKGLASETDTQYF. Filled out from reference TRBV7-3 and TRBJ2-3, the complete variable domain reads GAGVSQTPSNKVTEKGKYVELRCDPISGHTALYWYRQSLGQGPEFLIYFQGTGAADDSGLPNDRFFAVRPEGSVSTLKIQRTERGDSAVYLCASSLKGLASETDTQYFGPGTRLTVL.

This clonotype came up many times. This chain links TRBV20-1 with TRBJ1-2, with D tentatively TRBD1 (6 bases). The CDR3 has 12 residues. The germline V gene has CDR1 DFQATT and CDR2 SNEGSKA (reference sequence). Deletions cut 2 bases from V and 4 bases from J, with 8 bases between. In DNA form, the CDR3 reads TGCAGTGCTAGAAGGGGGGTCTATGGCTACACCTTC. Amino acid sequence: CSARRGVYGYTF.